This T cell receptor (beta chain) was captured by sequencing in a study of cytomegalovirus exposure and HLA in healthy donors. The wider study: Most donors, 81% of several hundred genotyped, fell in the Caucasian-associated ancestry cluster. Study findings and constraints: Later analysis demonstrated an association between a missense DCLRE1C variant and TCR beta V- and J-gene trimming. The HLA-A and HLA-B alleles of most subjects were reportedly predicted accurately from TCR beta sequences. It was reported in a later analysis that an Asian-associated ancestry cluster showed fewer N-insertions than the 666-donor mean.

As concerns this clone: Its antigen is not known.

The PCR used 60 Vbeta and 13 Jbeta primers. The protocol was immunoSEQ multiplex PCR, while the TCRdb copy is restricted to in-frame clones and leaves out a portion. There are under 200,000 clones in the sample; 77% occur only once, and approximately 1.5% lies in the top ten. Germline assignment: CDR1 MNHNS and CDR2 SASEGT. The CDR3 totals 15 residues. With V trimmed by 4 bases and J by 5 bases, 6 bases remained unmatched. The sequence was obtained from a woman aged 25 to 45 in good health and CMV-seronegative. The sequenced material came from PBMCs. The chain has TRBV6-1 and TRBJ2-1; 9 bases match TRBD2. CDR3 sequence (DNA): TGTGCCAGCAGTGGTAGACTAGCGGCCAACAATGAGCAGTTCTTC. Translated, it gives CASSGRLAANNEQFF.